The clone carrying this T cell receptor beta chain was counted between two and nine times. Its specificity is unknown. The data were taken from a study of identical twins. The V end lost 4 bases, the J end lost 2 bases, and 10 bases lay between the germline ends. Germline CDR1 SQVTM, CDR2 ANQGSEA. This CDR3 has 13 amino acids. Whole-study results and caveats: Findings depended on cross-sectional statistics rather than tracking the same donors. The more abundant beta clonotypes in cord blood had fewer insertions, and memory repertoires did not show this.

A template switching step contributed a universal primer site, while unique molecular identifiers were present in the cDNA. TCRdb re-called the 5' RACE reads through MiXCR, storing one row per CDR3 protein. The table has about 890,000 distinct CDR3 sequences, more than 9% seen once. This same sample was also taken into another study, of yellow fever vaccine responses in identical twins.

This receptor was identified in a woman under 30 in good health. The sample consisted of PBMCs. This chain links TRBV29-1 with TRBJ2-3; possibly TRBD2 for D (5 bases). CDR3 DNA: TGCAGCGTTGCCCACGGACTCACAGATACGCAGTATTTT. The encoded protein is CSVAHGLTDTQYF.